The clone carrying this TCR beta chain has more than one count but fewer than ten. What it binds is unknown. Being one base from a much bigger clone, this may be a read error. Trimming left V 5 bases short and J 3 bases short, with 12 bases between. The CDR3 sequence is 14 residues long. Library construction for TCR beta used iRepertoire HTBI primers and Arm-PCR of CDR3 regions. TCRdb ran MiXCR on the multiplex PCR reads and lists one entry per CDR3 protein. The table lists 500,000 or so distinct CDR3 sequences, about 16% of them singletons. The sample originates from a study of regulatory T cells in long-lasting Graves disease. General observations from the study: Persistent disease preferred TRBV28, TRBJ1-2 and TRBJ2-5; new disease, TRBV20-1 and TRBJ2-1.

Time point noted: newly diagnosed GD, antithyroid drugs for less than 3 months. Scientists built the TCR library using RNA that was extracted from PBMCs. These data were also reused for a study on T cells in Graves' hyperthyroidism and ophthalmopathy. That publication notes: Hyperthyroidism in the patients, aged 18 to 65, was newly diagnosed and under 2 months in duration. A patient was excluded if there was uncontrolled infection, other autoimmune disease, pregnancy or lactation. Ophthalmopathy cases were set apart from stable hyperthyroidism by a 13 V-J model.

The genes are TRBV12-3 or TRBV12-4 and TRBJ2-3; weak D call: TRBD2 (6 bases). Material: peripheral blood mononuclear cells (PBMCs), obtained at new diagnosis, from a patient treated with antithyroid drugs. This clonotype originated in a middle-aged woman with Graves disease. The CDR3 DNA follows: TGTGCCAGCAGTGCTGGCGGGGTGACAGATACGCAGTATTTT. This codes for CASSAGGVTDTQYF.